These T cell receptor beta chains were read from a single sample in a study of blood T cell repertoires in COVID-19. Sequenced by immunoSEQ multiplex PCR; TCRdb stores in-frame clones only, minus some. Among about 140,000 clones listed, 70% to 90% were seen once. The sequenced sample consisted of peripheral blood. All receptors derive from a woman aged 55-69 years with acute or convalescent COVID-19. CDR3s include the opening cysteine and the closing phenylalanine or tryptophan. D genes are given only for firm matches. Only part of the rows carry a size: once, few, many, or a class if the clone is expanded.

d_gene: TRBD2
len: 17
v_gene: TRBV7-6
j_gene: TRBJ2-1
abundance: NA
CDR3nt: TGTGCCAGCAGCTTAGGGGCGGGGGGTTTTACCTACAATGAGCAGTTCTTC
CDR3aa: CASSLGAGGFTYNEQFF

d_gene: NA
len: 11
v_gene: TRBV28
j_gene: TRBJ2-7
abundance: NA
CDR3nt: TGTGCCAGCAGGACAGCCTACGAGCAGTACTTC
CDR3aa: CASRTAYEQYF

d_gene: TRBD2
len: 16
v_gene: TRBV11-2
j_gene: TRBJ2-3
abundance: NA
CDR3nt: TGTGCCAGCAGGGGAGGACTAGCGGGGAACACAGATACGCAGTATTTT
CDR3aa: CASRGGLAGNTDTQYF

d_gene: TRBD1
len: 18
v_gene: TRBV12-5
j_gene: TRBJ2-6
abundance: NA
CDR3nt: TGTGCTAGTGGTTCAATCCGGGACAGGGATAGTGGGGCCAACGTCCTGACTTTC
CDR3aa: CASGSIRDRDSGANVLTF

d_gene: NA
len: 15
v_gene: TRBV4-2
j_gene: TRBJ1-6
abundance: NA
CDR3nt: TGTGCCAGCAGCCAAGATCGGGAAGGCCCTTCACCCCTCCACTTT
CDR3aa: CASSQDREGPSPLHF

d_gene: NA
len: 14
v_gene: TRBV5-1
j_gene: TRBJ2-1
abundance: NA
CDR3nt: TGCGCCAGCAGCTTGGGGGCGGGTTACAATGAGCAGTTCTTC
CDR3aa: CASSLGAGYNEQFF

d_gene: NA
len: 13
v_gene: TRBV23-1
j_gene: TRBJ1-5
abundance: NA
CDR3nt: TGCGCCACGACGGGACATTGCAATCAGCCCCAGCATTTT
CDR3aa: CATTGHCNQPQHF

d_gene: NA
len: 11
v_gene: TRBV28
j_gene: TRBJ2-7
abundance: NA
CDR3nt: TGTGCCAGTTTGGCGGAGGAAGAGCAGTACTTC
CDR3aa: CASLAEEEQYF

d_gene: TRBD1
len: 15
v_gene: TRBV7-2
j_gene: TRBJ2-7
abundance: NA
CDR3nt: TGTGCCAGCAGCTTAGCCGGGACAGTCTCCTACGAGCAGTACTTC
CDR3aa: CASSLAGTVSYEQYF

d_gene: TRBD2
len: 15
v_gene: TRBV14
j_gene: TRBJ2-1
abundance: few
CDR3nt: TGTGCCAGCAGCCCCGTCGGGGGGGCATTCAATGAGCAGTTCTTC
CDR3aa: CASSPVGGAFNEQFF